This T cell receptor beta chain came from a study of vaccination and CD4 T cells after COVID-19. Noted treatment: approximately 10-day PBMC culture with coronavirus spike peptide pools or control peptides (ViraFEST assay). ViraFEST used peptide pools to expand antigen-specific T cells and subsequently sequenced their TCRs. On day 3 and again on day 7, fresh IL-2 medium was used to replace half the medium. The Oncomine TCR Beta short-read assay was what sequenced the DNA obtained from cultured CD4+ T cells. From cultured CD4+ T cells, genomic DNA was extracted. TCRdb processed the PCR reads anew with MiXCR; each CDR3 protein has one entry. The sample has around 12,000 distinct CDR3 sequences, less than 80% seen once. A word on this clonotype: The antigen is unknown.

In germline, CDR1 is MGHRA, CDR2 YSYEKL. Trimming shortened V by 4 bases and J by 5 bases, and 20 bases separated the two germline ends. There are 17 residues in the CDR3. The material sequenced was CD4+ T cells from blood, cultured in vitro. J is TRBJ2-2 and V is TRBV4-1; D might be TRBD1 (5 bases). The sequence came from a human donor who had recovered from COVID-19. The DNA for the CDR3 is TGCGCCAGCAGCCCCGGACGGCCCCAAAGGGGAACCGGGGAGCTGTTTTTT. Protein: CASSPGRPQRGTGELFF.